A selection of T cell receptor beta chains follows, all from one sample in a study of shared clonotypes between healthy human individuals. Method: immunoSEQ multiplex PCR; TCRdb's copy keeps in-frame clones and lacks some. In the table there are around 2.1 million clones, approximately 94% of which are singletons. Sequenced: naive CD8+ T cells from PBMCs. The source of these receptors is a man younger than 35 in good health. Some clones in this sample may be carry-over from other donors' samples. Each CDR3 is given with its conserved first and last residue. A D gene is named only where the DNA matches it firmly. The size of a clone is reported for some rows only, either as once, few or many, or as a class for expanded clones.

abundance	d_gene	v_gene	j_gene	CDR3aa	CDR3nt
NA	NA	TRBV15	TRBJ1-1	CATSSGQNTEAFF	TGTGCCACCAGCAGTGGACAGAACACTGAAGCTTTCTTT
NA	NA	TRBV15	TRBJ1-2	CATKTTGYYGYTF	TGTGCCACCAAGACGACAGGCTACTATGGCTACACCTTC
NA	TRBD1	TRBV5-1	TRBJ2-2	CASSPDRGSTGELFF	TGCGCCAGCAGCCCGGACAGGGGGAGCACCGGGGAGCTGTTTTTT
NA	NA	TRBV6-5	TRBJ2-3	CASSYGQGSSDTQYF	TGTGCCAGCAGTTACGGGCAGGGGTCCTCAGATACGCAGTATTTT
once	NA	TRBV6-5	TRBJ2-7	CASSYSSSYEQYF	TGTGCCAGCAGTTACTCCAGTAGCTACGAGCAGTACTTC
NA	NA	TRBV15	TRBJ2-7	CATSIIGGEQYF	TGTGCCACCAGCATCATAGGCGGCGAGCAGTACTTC
NA	NA	TRBV4-1	TRBJ2-7	CASSQDGGVGYEQYF	TGCGCCAGCAGCCAAGACGGTGGGGTTGGATACGAGCAGTACTTC
NA	NA	TRBV13	TRBJ2-3	CASSLTLGDTQYF	TGTGCCAGCAGCTTAACATTAGGGGATACGCAGTATTTT
NA	NA	TRBV10-1	TRBJ1-6	CASSVGGSNSPLHF	TGCGCCAGCAGTGTGGGGGGTTCAAATTCACCCCTCCACTTT
NA	TRBD2	TRBV11-2	TRBJ2-5	CASSALEREGETQYF	TGTGCCAGCAGTGCTCTTGAGCGGGAGGGGGAGACCCAGTACTTC
NA	TRBD1	TRBV7-2	TRBJ2-5	CASSLSSHTGGGETQYF	TGTGCCAGCAGCTTATCATCCCATACAGGGGGCGGGGAGACCCAGTACTTC
NA	NA	TRBV2	TRBJ2-1	CASSEGGGSYNEQFF	TGTGCCAGCTCGGAGGGAGGGGGGTCCTACAATGAGCAGTTCTTC
NA	NA	TRBV7-9	TRBJ2-7	CASSPLFLAVSTYEQYF	TGTGCCAGCAGCCCTCTCTTTTTAGCGGTATCTACCTACGAGCAGTACTTC
few	NA	TRBV9	TRBJ1-1	CASSQGSGTEAFF	TGTGCCAGCAGCCAGGGGTCCGGGACTGAAGCTTTCTTT
NA	NA	TRBV27	TRBJ2-3	CASSLTQGFTDTQYF	TGTGCCAGCAGTTTAACCCAGGGTTTCACAGATACGCAGTATTTT
NA	TRBD2	TRBV7-8	TRBJ2-1	CASSLAGTSGYNEQFF	TGTGCCAGCAGCCTAGCCGGGACTAGCGGGTACAATGAGCAGTTCTTC
NA	TRBD1	TRBV7-2	TRBJ2-1	CASSSRQGYNEQFF	TGTGCCAGCAGCTCGAGACAGGGCTACAATGAGCAGTTCTTC
NA	NA	TRBV11-2	TRBJ2-1	CASSRISGLSYNEQFF	TGTGCCAGCAGCCGGATATCAGGGCTCTCCTACAATGAGCAGTTCTTC
once	NA	TRBV30	TRBJ2-2	CAWSAPPGSDAGELFF	TGTGCCTGGAGTGCCCCCCCGGGTAGCGACGCCGGGGAGCTGTTTTTT
once	NA	TRBV7-2	TRBJ2-5	CASSPREETQYF	TGTGCCAGCAGCCCCCGGGAGGAGACCCAGTACTTC
NA	NA	TRBV19	TRBJ1-3	CASSIRASGNTIYF	TGTGCCAGTAGTATACGAGCATCTGGAAACACCATATATTTT
NA	NA	TRBV19	TRBJ1-5	CASSIGGRGQPQHF	TGTGCCAGTAGTATTGGAGGTCGCGGCCAGCCCCAGCATTTT
NA	NA	TRBV19	TRBJ1-2	CASSIVGPGRYGYTF	TGTGCCAGTAGTATAGTGGGTCCAGGCCGGTATGGCTACACCTTC
NA	NA	TRBV27	TRBJ1-2	CASSLGLNYGYTF	TGTGCCAGCAGTCTAGGGCTTAACTATGGCTACACCTTC
NA	NA	TRBV9	TRBJ2-1	CASSPLGKGTYNEQFF	TGTGCCAGCAGCCCCCTTGGTAAGGGAACCTACAATGAGCAGTTCTTC
NA	NA	TRBV6-1	TRBJ2-7	CASRALPDRPYEQYF	TGTGCCAGCAGGGCCTTACCGGACCGGCCCTACGAGCAGTACTTC
NA	NA	TRBV5-4	TRBJ2-5	CASSLELREETQYF	TGTGCCAGCAGCTTGGAGCTGAGAGAAGAGACCCAGTACTTC
once	TRBD1	TRBV4-3	TRBJ2-2	CASSQDRGPGELFF	TGCGCCAGCAGCCAAGATAGGGGGCCCGGGGAGCTGTTTTTT
NA	TRBD2	TRBV5-1	TRBJ2-3	CASSPGGNTDTQYF	TGCGCCAGCAGCCCGGGGGGAAACACAGATACGCAGTATTTT
NA	NA	TRBV2	TRBJ1-5	CASSSGRSNQPQHF	TGTGCCAGCAGTTCAGGTAGGAGCAATCAGCCCCAGCATTTT
NA	NA	TRBV29-1	TRBJ1-6	CSVAESSYNSPLHF	TGCAGCGTGGCTGAGAGCTCCTATAATTCACCCCTCCACTTT
NA	TRBD1	TRBV6-6	TRBJ1-2	CASTAGGRYGYTF	TGTGCCAGCACCGCAGGGGGGCGGTATGGCTACACCTTC
once	TRBD2	TRBV7-3	TRBJ2-3	CASSPSGGGTDTQYF	TGTGCCAGCAGCCCTAGCGGGGGTGGCACAGATACGCAGTATTTT
NA	NA	TRBV9	TRBJ1-2	CASSTTQGPYGYTF	TGTGCCAGCAGTACCACCCAGGGACCCTATGGCTACACCTTC
NA	NA	TRBV7-3	TRBJ2-2	CASSLIRRNTGELFF	TGTGCCAGCAGCTTAATACGGAGGAACACCGGGGAGCTGTTTTTT
NA	NA	TRBV28	TRBJ2-3	CASSPPIRDVGTQYF	TGTGCCAGCAGTCCTCCGATCCGGGACGTCGGTACGCAGTATTTT
NA	NA	TRBV4-3	TRBJ1-6	CASSQDRVGVYNSPLHF	TGCGCCAGCAGCCAAGATCGTGTAGGCGTTTATAATTCACCCCTCCACTTT
NA	NA	TRBV9	TRBJ1-3	CASSPAGGAGNTIYF	TGTGCCAGCAGCCCCGCGGGAGGGGCTGGAAACACCATATATTTT
few	NA	TRBV5-1	TRBJ1-1	CASSLAWGLEAFF	TGCGCCAGCAGCTTGGCATGGGGCCTCGAAGCTTTCTTT
NA	NA	TRBV9	TRBJ1-2	CASSPRVGLSSDGYTF	TGTGCCAGCAGCCCCCGGGTGGGGCTTAGTTCGGATGGCTACACCTTC
NA	NA	TRBV11-2	TRBJ1-1	CASRDRLNTEAFF	TGTGCCAGCAGGGACAGACTGAACACTGAAGCTTTCTTT
NA	NA	TRBV5-1	TRBJ2-7	CASSERGRGQYF	TGCGCCAGCAGCGAGAGAGGTAGGGGGCAGTACTTC
NA	TRBD1	TRBV4-1	TRBJ2-7	CASAPGQGTYEQYF	TGCGCCAGCGCCCCGGGACAGGGGACCTACGAGCAGTACTTC
NA	NA	TRBV2	TRBJ1-1	CASSEAVGVEADTEAFF	TGTGCCAGCAGTGAAGCCGTGGGAGTTGAGGCGGACACTGAAGCTTTCTTT
NA	TRBD1	TRBV5-6	TRBJ1-2	CASSVDREEDYGYTF	TGTGCCAGCAGCGTGGACAGGGAGGAGGACTATGGCTACACCTTC
NA	NA	TRBV19	TRBJ1-5	CASSIAQGMNQPQHF	TGTGCCAGTAGTATCGCGCAGGGGATGAATCAGCCCCAGCATTTT
NA	NA	TRBV2	TRBJ2-2	CASSTTGSVELFF	TGTGCCAGCAGTACGACAGGCTCCGTGGAGCTGTTTTTT
NA	NA	TRBV7-2	TRBJ1-1	CASSPVGTEAFF	TGTGCCAGCAGCCCCGTGGGGACTGAAGCTTTCTTT
once	NA	TRBV30	TRBJ1-2	CAWTEQHNYGYTF	TGTGCCTGGACGGAGCAGCATAACTATGGCTACACCTTC
NA	NA	TRBV7-8	TRBJ2-1	CASSLFVGVGNEQFF	TGTGCCAGCAGCTTATTCGTTGGTGTCGGCAATGAGCAGTTCTTC
NA	NA	TRBV5-1	TRBJ1-5	CASSLAPGQPQHF	TGCGCCAGCAGCTTGGCCCCCGGACAGCCCCAGCATTTT
NA	NA	TRBV28	TRBJ2-1	CASSLGMAHNEQFF	TGTGCCAGCAGTTTGGGGATGGCACACAATGAGCAGTTCTTC
NA	TRBD2	TRBV10-2	TRBJ2-7	CASSAPSSGTSGYEQYF	TGCGCCAGCAGCGCCCCCTCCTCTGGGACTAGCGGCTACGAGCAGTACTTC
NA	TRBD2	TRBV5-4	TRBJ2-7	CASSGGTSGRFTDEQYF	TGTGCCAGCAGCGGCGGGACTAGCGGGAGATTTACGGACGAGCAGTACTTC